These 24 T cell receptor beta chains originate from one sample sequenced in a study of CD4 T cells in relation to SARS-CoV-2 and coronaviruses. CD4+ T cells from unexposed donors were obtained before the COVID-19 pandemic (2011-2018). Isolation of CD4+ T cells took place after roughly nine days in culture. Their recognized antigens are unknown. Produced via immunoSEQ multiplex PCR; TCRdb's table is partial and in-frame only. There are roughly 19,000 clones in the sample; more than 60% occur only once, and about 16% lies in the top ten. Sequencing used CD4+ T cells from PBMCs, cultured in vitro. The receptors derive from a human donor in good health.

V is TRBV5-5 and J is TRBJ1-4, with 7 bases identical to TRBD1. V trimming: 4 bases; J trimming: 3 bases; junction bases outside the gene matches: 3. The germline CDR1 and CDR2 sequences are SGHKS and YYEKEE (reference sequence). This CDR3 contains 14 residues. The CDR3 DNA reads as TGTGCCAGCAGCACCGGGACAGCTAATGAAAAACTGTTTTTT. Translation: CASSTGTANEKLFF.

The chain carries TRBV5-6 and TRBJ1-1; D remains unclear. The CDR3 covers 12 residues. Between the trimmed V and J ends, which lost 4 bases and 10 bases, there was a span of 14 bases. Germline V gene data show CDR1 as SGHDT and CDR2 as YYEEEE. CDR3: CASSLVEGGAFF. CDR3 nucleotide sequence: TGTGCCAGCAGCCTAGTGGAGGGAGGAGCTTTCTTT.

The chain is built from TRBV19 and TRBJ2-2; a possible D gene is TRBD2 (6 bases). Germline V gene sequence: CDR1 LNHDA, CDR2 SQIVND (reference sequence). Trimming took off 8 bases at V and 5 bases at J, with 18 bases between the two ends. The CDR3 length is 15 residues. CDR3 sequence: CASRRLARGTGELFF. CDR3 DNA sequence: TGTGCCAGTCGACGCCTAGCGAGGGGAACCGGGGAGCTGTTTTTT. Filled out from reference TRBV19 and TRBJ2-2, the complete variable domain reads DGGITQSPKYLFRKEGQNVTLSCEQNLNHDAMYWYRQDPGQGLRLIYYSQIVNDFQKGDIAEGYSVSREKKESFPLTVTSAQKNPTAFYLCASRRLARGTGELFFGEGSRLTVL.

The V gene is TRBV6-5, the J gene TRBJ2-7, with D possibly matching TRBD2 (5 bases). V lost 8 bases, J lost 5 bases, and 19 bases lay in between. The CDR3 runs to 14 residues. The V gene's germline CDR1 is MNHEY and CDR2 SVGAGI. The DNA of the CDR3 is TGTGCCAGCTATGTGGGCCCGGGGAACCACGAGCAGTACTTC. It translates to CASYVGPGNHEQYF.

The CDR3 sequence is CASSVGTSGNTGELFF. The DNA of the CDR3 is TGTGCCAGCAGCGTAGGGACTAGCGGGAACACCGGGGAGCTGTTTTTT. This chain uses TRBV9 with TRBJ2-2; TRBD2 agrees at 10 bases. Trimming took 0 bases from V and 1 from J; bases not matched to a gene: 0. This CDR3 contains 16 residues. Germline V CDR1 and CDR2: SGDLS, YYNGEE.

V is TRBV5-1 and J is TRBJ2-7, with D hard to call. V gave up 0 bases and J gave up 2 bases, with 9 bases separating them. Germline lookup yields CDR1 SGHRS and CDR2 YFSETQ. The CDR3 runs 14 residues. The CDR3: CASSLEMRAYEQYF. The CDR3 DNA reads as TGCGCCAGCAGCTTGGAAATGCGAGCCTACGAGCAGTACTTC. Based on the CDR3 plus reference TRBV5-1 and TRBJ2-7, the full variable domain is KAGVTQTPRYLIKTRGQQVTLSCSPISGHRSVSWYQQTPGQGLQFLFEYFSETQRNKGNFPGRFSGRQFSNSRSEMNVSTLELGDSALYLCASSLEMRAYEQYFGPGTRLTVT.

The rearrangement uses TRBV25-1 and TRBJ2-1; 8 bases are a match to TRBD2. Unmatched junction bases numbered 13, after V lost 2 bases and J lost 10 bases. Germline V CDR1 and CDR2: MGHDK, SYGVNS. This CDR3 spans 16 amino acids. CDR3 coding DNA: TGTGCCAGCAGTGAAGGGCGGGGGGACCCCCGGAACGAGCAGTTCTTC. Translated: CASSEGRGDPRNEQFF.

The CDR3 DNA reads as TGTGCCAGTAATTCGGGGCTAGCAAGGGAGACCCAGTACTTC. It translates to CASNSGLARETQYF. The V call is TRBV19, the J call TRBJ2-5; D may be TRBD1 or TRBD2 (5 bases each). V lost 7 bases and J lost 5, with 17 bases in between. The CDR3 contains 14 residues. Germline CDR1 LNHDA, CDR2 SQIVND (reference sequence).

This chain connects TRBV28 to TRBJ1-1; D perhaps matches TRBD1 (6 bases). V lost 5 bases, J lost 7 bases, and 14 bases lay in between. The V gene's germline CDR1 is MDHEN and CDR2 SYDVKM. The CDR3 spans 13 residues. The CDR3 is CASSKSDRREAFF. The CDR3 coding sequence is TGTGCCAGCAGTAAATCGGACAGACGTGAAGCTTTCTTT.

The chain joins TRBV27 to TRBJ2-3, with 9 positions matching TRBD1. This CDR3 has 15 amino acids. V gave up 4 bases and J gave up 5 bases; unmatched junction bases: 7. Germline CDR1 and CDR2: MNHEY and SMNVEV (reference sequence). The CDR3 spells CASSSLRDRVDTQYF. Here the CDR3 DNA reads TGTGCCAGCAGTTCGCTCCGGGACAGGGTAGATACGCAGTATTTT.

In this sample, this clone turned up a few times. The rearrangement joins TRBV10-3 to TRBJ2-7, with D tentatively TRBD1 (5 bases). Germline V lookup: CDR1 ENHRY, CDR2 SYGVKD. V was cut by 10 bases and J by 5 bases, with 24 bases left in between. The CDR3 runs 15 residues. The CDR3: CATRYQWQGTHEQYF. The CDR3 DNA sequence: TGTGCCACACGGTATCAGTGGCAGGGAACCCACGAGCAGTACTTC.

V and J are TRBV11-2 and TRBJ2-2; possible D gene TRBD1, 5 bases. The V and J ends lost 0 bases and 1 base respectively, with 9 bases between them. CDR3 size: 16 residues. CDR1 SGHAT and CDR2 FQNNGV come from the germline V gene. For the CDR3, the DNA is TGTGCCAGCAGCTTAGATCGTACAGGGAACACCGGGGAGCTGTTTTTT. Translation gives CASSLDRTGNTGELFF.

In this sample, this clone turned up a few times. The V and J genes are TRBV30 and TRBJ1-5, with 9 bases lining up with TRBD1. CDR3 size: 14 residues. CDR1 is GTSNPN, CDR2 SVGIG, per germline (reference sequence). Germline trimming cut 1 base from V and 9 bases from J; bases unmatched to any gene: 7. Here the CDR3 DNA reads TGTGCCTGGAGTGGTGGGACAGGGAGTTTGCCCCAGCATTTT. This encodes CAWSGGTGSLPQHF.

V and J are TRBV5-5 and TRBJ2-5; a possible D gene is TRBD1 (5 bases). V was trimmed by 4 bases and J by 5 bases, leaving 18 bases between them. Germline-derived CDR1 and CDR2 are SGHKS and YYEKEE (reference sequence). The CDR3 length is 15 residues. The DNA of the CDR3 is TGTGCCAGCAGCCCGACGGTGGGGCTGGGGGAGACCCAGTACTTC. Protein sequence: CASSPTVGLGETQYF.

The chain has TRBV13 and TRBJ2-1; 11 nucleotides agree with TRBD2. The CDR3 totals 15 residues. With V trimmed by 8 bases and J by 4 bases, 7 bases remained unmatched. Germline values: CDR1 PRHDT, CDR2 FYEKMQ (reference sequence). Here the CDR3 DNA reads TGTGCCAGCGTCCTAGCGGGAGGTGGGTACAATGAGCAGTTCTTC. Its translation is CASVLAGGGYNEQFF. Using reference TRBV13 and TRBJ2-1 for the parts outside the CDR3, the full variable domain is AAGVIQSPRHLIKEKRETATLKCYPIPRHDTVYWYQQGPGQDPQFLISFYEKMQSDKGSIPDRFSAQQFSDYHSELNMSSLELGDSALYFCASVLAGGGYNEQFFGPGTRLTVL.

The sample holds one count of this clone. The genes are TRBV25-1 and TRBJ2-5; 14 positions match TRBD2. The V segment lost 11 bases and the J segment 7 bases; nucleotides outside the gene matches: 15. This CDR3 region has 16 residues. Germline CDR1 MGHDK, CDR2 SYGVNS. The CDR3 DNA reads as TGTGCCTCCTTGACTAGCGGGAGGGGTCACAAGGGGACCCAGTACTTC. Translation gives CASLTSGRGHKGTQYF.

The chain recombines TRBV5-4 with TRBJ2-7, with 7 bases lining up with TRBD2. Per the germline V gene, CDR1 is SGHNT and CDR2 is YYREEE (reference sequence). Germline trimming cut 2 bases from V and 4 bases from J; bases unmatched to any gene: 9. CDR3 length: 15 amino acids. The DNA of the CDR3 is TGTGCCAGCAGCTTACCCGGGACTACTTTTTACGAGCAGTACTTC. Its translation is CASSLPGTTFYEQYF.

The J gene is TRBJ2-7, the V gene TRBV27; D call uncertain. Germline V gene data show CDR1 as MNHEY and CDR2 as SMNVEV (reference sequence). The CDR3 is made up of 12 amino acids. Trimming removed 5 bases from V and 3 bases from J, with 8 bases in between. The CDR3 DNA sequence: TGTGCCAGCAGTCCCTCCCTCTACGAGCAGTACTTC. As protein: CASSPSLYEQYF.

The chain combines TRBV19 with TRBJ1-5, with 7 nucleotides matching TRBD1. Germline CDR1 and CDR2: LNHDA and SQIVND (reference sequence). V lost 9 bases, J lost 0 bases, and 14 bases stayed unmatched. The CDR3 contains 17 residues. The CDR3 reads CASATTDRAYSNQPQHF. DNA for the CDR3: TGTGCCAGCGCTACAACCGACAGGGCATATAGCAATCAGCCCCAGCATTTT.

The V call is TRBV19, the J call TRBJ1-4, with 7 bases lining up with TRBD1. With V trimmed by 6 bases and J by 0 bases, 4 bases remained unmatched. Looked up from germline, CDR1 is LNHDA and CDR2 is SQIVND (reference sequence). The CDR3 runs 15 residues. The CDR3 DNA sequence: TGTGCCAGTAGGTCAGGGGGTGCAACTAATGAAAAACTGTTTTTT. Protein product: CASRSGGATNEKLFF.

The V call is TRBV6-5, the J call TRBJ2-7; TRBD1 might be the D (6 bases). The V end lost 6 bases, the J end lost 0 bases, and 15 bases lay between the germline ends. Germline V gene data show CDR1 as MNHEY and CDR2 as SVGAGI. The CDR3 is 15 residues long. In DNA form, the CDR3 reads TGTGCCAGCAGCCCCATGAGGGGGTCCTCCTACGAGCAGTACTTC. It encodes CASSPMRGSSYEQYF.

The V and J genes are TRBV2 and TRBJ2-7; D is tentatively TRBD1 or TRBD2 (6 bases each). The CDR3 is made up of 12 amino acids. Germline V gene data show CDR1 as SNHLY and CDR2 as FYNNEI. V lost 7 bases and J 3 bases, leaving 10 bases between the germline ends. The CDR3 DNA sequence: TGTGCCAGCAAAGGGGGAGGCTACGAGCAGTACTTC. Translation: CASKGGGYEQYF.

The chain links TRBV19 to TRBJ1-4; no reliable D call. Germline CDR1 LNHDA, CDR2 SQIVND (reference sequence). The CDR3 totals 13 residues. V was pared by 5 bases and J by 8 bases, with 12 bases between. The CDR3 protein is CASSYILEEKLFF. The CDR3 DNA follows: TGTGCCAGTAGTTATATTCTGGAGGAAAAACTGTTTTTT.

The chain links TRBV4-1 to TRBJ2-5; 10 positions match TRBD2. This CDR3 contains 17 residues. The V gene's germline CDR1 is MGHRA and CDR2 YSYEKL. The junction had 9 bases not matched to a gene; V was cut back by 3 bases and J by 2 bases. CDR3: CASSQVSAGGSQETQYF. The CDR3 DNA sequence: TGCGCCAGCAGCCAGGTTTCAGCGGGAGGGTCACAAGAGACCCAGTACTTC.